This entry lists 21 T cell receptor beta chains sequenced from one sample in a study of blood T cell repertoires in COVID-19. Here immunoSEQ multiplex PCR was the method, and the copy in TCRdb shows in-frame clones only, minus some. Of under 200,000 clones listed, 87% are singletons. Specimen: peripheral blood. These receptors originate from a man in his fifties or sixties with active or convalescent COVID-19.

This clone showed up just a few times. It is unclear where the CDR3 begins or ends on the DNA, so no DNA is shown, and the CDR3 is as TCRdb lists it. The CDR3 region is CASSKVGTGTDTQYF. The chain employs TRBV21-1 and TRBJ2-3; TRBD1, the table's D call, was not compared with the DNA. TRBV21-1 is described as a pseudogene. The CDR3 is 15 residues long, ends included.

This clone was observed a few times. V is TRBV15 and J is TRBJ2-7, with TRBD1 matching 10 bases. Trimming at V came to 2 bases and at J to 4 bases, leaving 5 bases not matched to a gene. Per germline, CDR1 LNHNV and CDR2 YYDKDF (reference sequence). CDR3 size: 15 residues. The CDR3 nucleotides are TGTGCCACCAGCAGAAGGGACAGGGGAGGGTACGAGCAGTACTTC. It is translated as CATSRRDRGGYEQYF.

As DNA, the CDR3 is TGTGCCAGCAGTGAAACAGGGGGTAGCTATGGCTACACCTTC. Its protein is CASSETGGSYGYTF. The chain employs TRBV6-1 and TRBJ1-2; 8 nucleotides agree with TRBD1. The CDR3 is made up of 14 amino acids. J gave up 4 bases and V 2 bases, and 3 bases lay outside the gene matches. The germline gives CDR1 MNHNS, CDR2 SASEGT.

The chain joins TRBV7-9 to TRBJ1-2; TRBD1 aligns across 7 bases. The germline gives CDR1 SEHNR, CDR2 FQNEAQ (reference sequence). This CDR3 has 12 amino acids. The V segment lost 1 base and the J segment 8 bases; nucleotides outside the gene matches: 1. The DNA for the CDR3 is TGTGCCAGCAGCTTAGGACAGGGAGGCTACACCTTC. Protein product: CASSLGQGGYTF.

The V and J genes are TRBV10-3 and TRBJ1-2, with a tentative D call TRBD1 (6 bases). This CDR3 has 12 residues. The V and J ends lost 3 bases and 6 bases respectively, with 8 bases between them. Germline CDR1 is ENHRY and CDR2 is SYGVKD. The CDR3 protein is CAISEGQNGYTF. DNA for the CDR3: TGTGCCATCAGTGAAGGACAGAATGGCTACACCTTC.

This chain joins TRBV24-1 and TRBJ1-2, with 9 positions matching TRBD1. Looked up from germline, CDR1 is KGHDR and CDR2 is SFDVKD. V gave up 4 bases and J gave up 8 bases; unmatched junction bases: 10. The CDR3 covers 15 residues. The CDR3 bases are TGTGCCACCAGTGACACACAGGGGGCAAGGGGAGGCTACACCTTC. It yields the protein CATSDTQGARGGYTF.

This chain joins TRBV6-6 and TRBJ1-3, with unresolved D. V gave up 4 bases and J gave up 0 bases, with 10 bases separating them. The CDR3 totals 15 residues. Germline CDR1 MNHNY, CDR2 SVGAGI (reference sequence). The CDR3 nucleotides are TGTGCCAGCAGTTCGTCAAGCCTCTCTGGAAACACCATATATTTT. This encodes CASSSSSLSGNTIYF.

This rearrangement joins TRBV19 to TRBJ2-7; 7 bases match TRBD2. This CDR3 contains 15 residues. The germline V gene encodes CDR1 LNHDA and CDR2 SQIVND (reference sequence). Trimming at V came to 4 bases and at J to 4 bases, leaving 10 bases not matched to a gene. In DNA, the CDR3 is TGTGCCAGTAGTACCACCTCTAGGGAGGGGTACGAGCAGTACTTC. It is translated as CASSTTSREGYEQYF.

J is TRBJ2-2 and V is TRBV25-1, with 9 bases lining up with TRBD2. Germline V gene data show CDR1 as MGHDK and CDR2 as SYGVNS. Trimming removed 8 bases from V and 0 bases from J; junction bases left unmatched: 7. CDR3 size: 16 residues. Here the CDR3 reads CASFIAGEANTGELFF. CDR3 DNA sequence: TGTGCCAGCTTTATAGCGGGGGAAGCGAACACCGGGGAGCTGTTTTTT.

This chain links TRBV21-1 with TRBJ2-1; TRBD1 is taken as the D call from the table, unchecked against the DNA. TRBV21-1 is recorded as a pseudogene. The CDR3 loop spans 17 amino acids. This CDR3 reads CASSKNGACSPYNEQFF. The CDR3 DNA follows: TGTGCCAGCAGCAAAAATGGGGCCTGTTCACCCTACAATGAGCAGTTCTTC.

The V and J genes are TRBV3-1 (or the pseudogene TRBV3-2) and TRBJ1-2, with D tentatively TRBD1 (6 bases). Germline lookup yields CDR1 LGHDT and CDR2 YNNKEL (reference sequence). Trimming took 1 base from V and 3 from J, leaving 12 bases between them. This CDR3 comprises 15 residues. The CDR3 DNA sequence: TGTGCCAGCAGCCAAGTAGGGGGGGAGGACTATGGCTACACCTTC. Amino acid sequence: CASSQVGGEDYGYTF.

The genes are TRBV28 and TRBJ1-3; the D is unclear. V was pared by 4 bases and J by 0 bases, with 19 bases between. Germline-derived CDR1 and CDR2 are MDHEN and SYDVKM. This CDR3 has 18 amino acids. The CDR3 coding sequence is TGTGCCAGCAGTTCCCCAGCATTCGGACGGGGCTCTGGAAACACCATATATTTT. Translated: CASSSPAFGRGSGNTIYF.

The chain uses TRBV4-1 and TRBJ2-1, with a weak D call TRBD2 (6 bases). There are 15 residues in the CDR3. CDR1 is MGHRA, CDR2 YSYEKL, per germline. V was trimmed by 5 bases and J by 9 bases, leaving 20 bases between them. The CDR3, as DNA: TGCGCCAGCAGCTATCAAACGGACGGGGGAAGTGAGCAGTTCTTC. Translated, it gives CASSYQTDGGSEQFF.

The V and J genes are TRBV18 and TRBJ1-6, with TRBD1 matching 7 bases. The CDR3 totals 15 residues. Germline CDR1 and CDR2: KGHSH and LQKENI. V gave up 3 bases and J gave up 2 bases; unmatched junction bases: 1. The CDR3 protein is CASSPQGAYNSPLHF. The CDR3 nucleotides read TGTGCCAGCTCACCGCAGGGGGCCTATAATTCACCCCTCCACTTT.

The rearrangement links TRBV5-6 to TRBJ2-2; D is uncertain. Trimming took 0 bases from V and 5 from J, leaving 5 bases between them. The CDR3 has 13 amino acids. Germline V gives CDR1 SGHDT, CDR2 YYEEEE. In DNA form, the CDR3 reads TGTGCCAGCAGCTTGGTTGTAACCGGGGAGCTGTTTTTT. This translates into CASSLVVTGELFF.

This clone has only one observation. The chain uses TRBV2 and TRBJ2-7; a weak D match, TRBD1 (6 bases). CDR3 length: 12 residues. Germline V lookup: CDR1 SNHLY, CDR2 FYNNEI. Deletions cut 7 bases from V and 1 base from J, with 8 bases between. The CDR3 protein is CASKDSSYEQYF. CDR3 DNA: TGTGCCAGCAAGGACAGTTCCTACGAGCAGTACTTC.

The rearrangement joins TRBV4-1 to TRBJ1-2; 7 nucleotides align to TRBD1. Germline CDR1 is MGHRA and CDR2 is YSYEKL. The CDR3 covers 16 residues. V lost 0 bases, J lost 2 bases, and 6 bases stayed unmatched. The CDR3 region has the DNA TGCGCCAGCAGCCAAGATTTGGGACAGTGGAACTATGGCTACACCTTC. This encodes CASSQDLGQWNYGYTF.

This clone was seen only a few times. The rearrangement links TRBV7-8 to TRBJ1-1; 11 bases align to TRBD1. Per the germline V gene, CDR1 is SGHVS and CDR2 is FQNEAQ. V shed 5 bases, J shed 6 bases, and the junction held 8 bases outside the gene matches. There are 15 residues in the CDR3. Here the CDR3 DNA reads TGTGCCAGCAGCCGACGGACAGGGGGCGGCCCTGAAGCTTTCTTT. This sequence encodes CASSRRTGGGPEAFF.

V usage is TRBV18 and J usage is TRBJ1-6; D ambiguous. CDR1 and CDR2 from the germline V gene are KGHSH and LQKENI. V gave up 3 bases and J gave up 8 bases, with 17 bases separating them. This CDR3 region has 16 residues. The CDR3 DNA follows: TGTGCCAGCTCACCTTACGGCGGTTTTGGTGATTCACCCCTCCACTTT. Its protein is CASSPYGGFGDSPLHF.

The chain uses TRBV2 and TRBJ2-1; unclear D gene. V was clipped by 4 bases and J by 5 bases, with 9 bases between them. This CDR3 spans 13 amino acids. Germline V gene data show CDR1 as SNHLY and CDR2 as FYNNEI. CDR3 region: CASSGNRNNEQFF. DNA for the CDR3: TGTGCCAGCAGTGGAAACAGAAACAATGAGCAGTTCTTC. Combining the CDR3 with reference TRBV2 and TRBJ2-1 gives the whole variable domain EPEVTQTPSHQVTQMGQEVILRCVPISNHLYFYWYRQILGQKVEFLVSFYNNEISEKSEIFDDQFSVERPDGSNFTLKIRSTKLEDSAMYFCASSGNRNNEQFFGPGTRLTVL.

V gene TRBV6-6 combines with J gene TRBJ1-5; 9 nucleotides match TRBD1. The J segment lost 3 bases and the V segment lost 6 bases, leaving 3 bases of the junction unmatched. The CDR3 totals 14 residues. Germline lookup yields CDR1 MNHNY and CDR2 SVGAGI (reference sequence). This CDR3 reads CASSGQGINQPQHF. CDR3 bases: TGTGCCAGCAGCGGACAGGGGATCAATCAGCCCCAGCATTTT.